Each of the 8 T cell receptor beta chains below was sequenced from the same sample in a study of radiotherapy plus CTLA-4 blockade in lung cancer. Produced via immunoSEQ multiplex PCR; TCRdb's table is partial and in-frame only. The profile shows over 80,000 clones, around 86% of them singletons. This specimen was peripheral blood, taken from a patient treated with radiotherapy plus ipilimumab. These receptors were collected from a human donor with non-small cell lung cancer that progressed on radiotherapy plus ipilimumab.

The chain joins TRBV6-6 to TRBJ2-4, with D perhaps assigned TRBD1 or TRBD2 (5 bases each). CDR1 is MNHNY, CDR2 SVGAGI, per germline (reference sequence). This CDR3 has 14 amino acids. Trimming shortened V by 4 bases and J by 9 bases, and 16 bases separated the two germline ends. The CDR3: CASSSTVTGGIQYF. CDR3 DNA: TGTGCCAGCAGTTCGACCGTGACTGGGGGCATTCAGTACTTC.

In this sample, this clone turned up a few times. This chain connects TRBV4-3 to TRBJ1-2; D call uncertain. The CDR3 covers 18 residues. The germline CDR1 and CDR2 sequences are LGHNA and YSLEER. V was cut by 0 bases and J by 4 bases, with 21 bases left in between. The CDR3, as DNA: TGCGCCAGCAGCCAAGATCTTTTATGGGCCTCGGGAGGCTATGGCTACACCTTC. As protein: CASSQDLLWASGGYGYTF.

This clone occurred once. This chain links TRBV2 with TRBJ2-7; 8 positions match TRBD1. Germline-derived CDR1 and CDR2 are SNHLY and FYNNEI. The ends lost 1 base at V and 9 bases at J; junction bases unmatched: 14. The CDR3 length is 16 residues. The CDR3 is CASSEEFGTGAMGQYF. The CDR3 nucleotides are TGTGCCAGCAGTGAAGAGTTTGGGACAGGCGCCATGGGGCAGTACTTC.

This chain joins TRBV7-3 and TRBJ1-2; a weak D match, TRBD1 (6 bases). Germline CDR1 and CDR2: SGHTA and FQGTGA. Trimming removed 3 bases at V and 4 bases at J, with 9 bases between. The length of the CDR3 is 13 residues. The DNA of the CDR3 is TGTGCCAGCAGCTTGACAGGTAGCTATGGCTACACCTTC. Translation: CASSLTGSYGYTF.

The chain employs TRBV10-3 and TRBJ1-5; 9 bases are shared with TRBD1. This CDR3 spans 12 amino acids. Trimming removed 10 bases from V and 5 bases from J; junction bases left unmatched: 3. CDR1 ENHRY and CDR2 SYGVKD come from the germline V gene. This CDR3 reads CATQGADQPQHF. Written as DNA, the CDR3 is TGTGCCACACAGGGGGCCGATCAGCCCCAGCATTTT.

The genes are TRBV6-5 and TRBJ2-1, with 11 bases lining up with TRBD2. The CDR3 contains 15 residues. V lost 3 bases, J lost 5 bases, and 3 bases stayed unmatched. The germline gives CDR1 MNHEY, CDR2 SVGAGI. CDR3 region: CASSYGTSGNNEQFF. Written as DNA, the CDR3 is TGTGCCAGCAGTTATGGGACTAGCGGCAACAATGAGCAGTTCTTC.

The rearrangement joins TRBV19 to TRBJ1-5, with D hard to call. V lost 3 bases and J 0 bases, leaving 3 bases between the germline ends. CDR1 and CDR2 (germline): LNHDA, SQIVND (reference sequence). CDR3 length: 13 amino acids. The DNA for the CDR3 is TGTGCCAGTAGTATGGGTAGCAATCAGCCCCAGCATTTT. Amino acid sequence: CASSMGSNQPQHF.

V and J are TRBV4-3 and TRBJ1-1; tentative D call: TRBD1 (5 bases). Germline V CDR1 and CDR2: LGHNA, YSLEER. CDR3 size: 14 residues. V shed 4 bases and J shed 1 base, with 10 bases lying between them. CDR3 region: CASSRTQGNTEAFF. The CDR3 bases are TGCGCCAGCAGCCGAACTCAGGGGAACACTGAAGCTTTCTTT.